This passage covers 26 T cell receptor beta chains from one sample sequenced in a study of graft-versus-host responses after intestinal transplantation. Profiling relied on immunoSEQ multiplex PCR, and the TCRdb table lists in-frame clones only, not all of them. The table includes tens of thousands of clones, about 90% detected once. The antigens these receptors bind are not known. Here the sequenced sample was unstimulated CD4+ T cells sorted from spleen or lymph node cells, taken before intestinal transplant. These receptor sequences come from a human donor who received an intestinal transplant.

This chain joins TRBV5-1 and TRBJ1-2; D unresolved. Trimming cost V 2 bases and J 8 bases, with 10 bases left between them. Germline loops: CDR1 SGHRS, CDR2 YFSETQ. The CDR3 totals 12 residues. The CDR3 bases are TGCGCCAGCAGCTTAGGCGAGGGCGGCTACACCTTC. It encodes CASSLGEGGYTF.

This clone appeared once. The chain uses TRBV2 and TRBJ2-7; D remains ambiguous. The CDR3 consists of 13 residues. Germline values: CDR1 SNHLY, CDR2 FYNNEI. V was cut by 7 bases and J by 3 bases, with 13 bases left in between. The CDR3 spells CASTPRLSYEQYF. CDR3 DNA: TGTGCCAGCACCCCCAGGTTGAGCTACGAGCAGTACTTC.

V gene TRBV18 combines with J gene TRBJ2-1; D unclear. V was cut by 2 bases and J by 6 bases, with 8 bases left in between. Germline V gene lookup returns CDR1 KGHSH and CDR2 LQKENI. The CDR3 sequence is 13 residues long. The CDR3 is CASSPTHRNEQFF. The CDR3 DNA is TGTGCCAGCTCACCAACTCATCGCAATGAGCAGTTCTTC.

This clone has a single count. This chain links TRBV11-2 with TRBJ2-2, with D possibly being TRBD2 (6 bases). Trimming stripped 5 bases from V and 5 bases from J, with 15 bases between. This CDR3 contains 15 residues. Germline CDR1 is SGHAT and CDR2 is FQNNGV. The CDR3 bases are TGTGCCAGCAGCCCTGCGGAGGGAAGAACCGGGGAGCTGTTTTTT. This codes for CASSPAEGRTGELFF.

The chain combines TRBV6-5 with TRBJ1-1, with TRBD1 matching over 10 bases. There are 15 residues in the CDR3. With V trimmed by 7 bases and J by 6 bases, 11 bases remained unmatched. Germline-derived CDR1 and CDR2 are MNHEY and SVGAGI. The CDR3 reads CASTFGGTGAAEAFF. CDR3 nucleotides: TGTGCCAGCACCTTCGGGGGGACAGGGGCTGCTGAAGCTTTCTTT.

This clone was counted between two and nine times. V usage is TRBV6-5 and J usage is TRBJ1-6; D might be TRBD1 (6 bases). Trimming pared 2 bases from V and 10 bases from J, leaving 12 bases between. CDR1 and CDR2 (germline): MNHEY, SVGAGI. This CDR3 has 14 amino acids. The CDR3 protein is CASSYGQGWSPLHF. Written as DNA, the CDR3 is TGTGCCAGCAGTTACGGTCAGGGGTGGTCACCCCTCCACTTT.

This CDR3 reads CASAREGETQYF. In DNA, the CDR3 is TGTGCCAGCGCCAGGGAAGGAGAGACCCAGTACTTC. The rearrangement links TRBV18 to TRBJ2-5, with D possibly matching TRBD1 (5 bases). V was shortened by 8 bases and J by 4 bases, with 11 bases between the two germline ends. CDR1 is KGHSH, CDR2 LQKENI, per germline. The CDR3 covers 12 residues.

The chain recombines TRBV9 with TRBJ2-7; maybe TRBD1 (5 bases). Germline values: CDR1 SGDLS, CDR2 YYNGEE. V was shortened by 4 bases and J by 6 bases, with 20 bases between the two germline ends. The CDR3 runs 15 residues. The CDR3 sequence: CASSPDGSNRGEQYF. The CDR3 DNA follows: TGTGCCAGCAGCCCGGACGGATCGAATAGGGGCGAGCAGTACTTC.

The CDR3: CASSVGPQLSSYEQYF. In DNA, the CDR3 is TGTGCCAGCAGCGTAGGCCCCCAACTGAGCTCCTACGAGCAGTACTTC. This sequence joins TRBV9 and TRBJ2-7; D gene unclear. CDR1 is SGDLS and CDR2 is YYNGEE in the germline V gene. Trimming stripped 0 bases from V and 0 bases from J, with 13 bases between. The CDR3 is 16 residues long.

This rearrangement joins TRBV5-4 to TRBJ2-3, with TRBD2 matching over 8 bases. The germline V gene has CDR1 SGHNT and CDR2 YYREEE (reference sequence). J lost 4 bases, V lost 6 bases, and 13 bases had no gene match. The CDR3 spans 16 residues. The CDR3 sequence is CASTFRRGAEPDTQYF. The CDR3 coding sequence is TGTGCCAGCACATTTCGGCGGGGGGCAGAACCAGATACGCAGTATTTT.

This chain links TRBV19 with TRBJ2-6; D gene uncertain. The CDR3 has 14 residues. V was trimmed by 3 bases and J by 0 bases, leaving 3 bases between them. Looked up from germline, CDR1 is LNHDA and CDR2 is SQIVND (reference sequence). The CDR3 sequence: CASSISSGANVLTF. The CDR3 bases are TGTGCCAGTAGTATCTCCTCTGGGGCCAACGTCCTGACTTTC.

The chain carries TRBV4-1 and TRBJ1-2; D is perhaps TRBD1 (5 bases). Germline-derived CDR1 and CDR2 are MGHRA and YSYEKL. The CDR3 extends over 15 amino acids. The V and J ends lost 4 bases and 3 bases respectively, with 15 bases between them. This CDR3 reads CASSRNRQSDYGYTF. CDR3 nucleotides: TGCGCCAGCAGCCGCAATAGACAGTCAGACTATGGCTACACCTTC.

This chain uses TRBV19 with TRBJ2-7; perhaps TRBD2 as D (5 bases). Germline CDR1 and CDR2: LNHDA and SQIVND (reference sequence). The CDR3 contains 15 residues. Trimming left V 7 bases short and J 3 bases short, with 19 bases between. CDR3 sequence (DNA): TGTGCCAGTAAGCCCCGTTCTGGGGAGAACTACGAGCAGTACTTC. This encodes CASKPRSGENYEQYF.

The CDR3, as DNA: TGTGCCAGCAGCTTACAGGGGCCCACTGAAGCTTTCTTT. Translation gives CASSLQGPTEAFF. V usage is TRBV7-8 and J usage is TRBJ1-1; D might be TRBD1 (6 bases). The CDR3 extends over 13 amino acids. The V and J ends lost 2 bases and 4 bases respectively, with 8 bases between them. CDR1 is SGHVS, CDR2 FQNEAQ, per germline.

The genes are TRBV7-9 and TRBJ2-7; TRBD1 matches at 11 bases. CDR1 and CDR2 (germline): SEHNR, FQNEAQ (reference sequence). The CDR3 totals 19 residues. After removal of 5 bases from V and 0 bases from J, the junction contained 15 bases not matched to a gene. The CDR3 DNA reads TGTGCCAGCAGCGCATATAAGGGACAGGGGGAAGCGAGCTCCTACGAGCAGTACTTC. It specifies CASSAYKGQGEASSYEQYF.

The genes are TRBV5-6 and TRBJ1-1; 8 bases line up with TRBD1. Germline CDR1 and CDR2: SGHDT and YYEEEE. The CDR3 spans 17 residues. V was clipped by 4 bases and J by 4 bases; unmatched bases: 15. Written as DNA, the CDR3 is TGTGCCAGCAGCCTAAGGTTGGACAGGGAGTTAATCACTGAAGCTTTCTTT. This translates into CASSLRLDRELITEAFF.

This chain links TRBV19 with TRBJ2-1; D might be TRBD2 (6 bases). Germline CDR1 and CDR2: LNHDA and SQIVND (reference sequence). The CDR3 sequence is 16 residues long. V lost 2 bases to trimming and J lost 8 bases, with 19 bases between them. The CDR3 DNA is TGTGCCAGTAGTATAAGGGCGGGCGGGGTCCCGTATGAGCAGTTCTTC. Amino acid sequence: CASSIRAGGVPYEQFF.

The chain employs TRBV2 and TRBJ1-2, with 7 nucleotides matching TRBD1. After removal of 5 bases from V and 3 bases from J, the junction contained 9 bases not matched to a gene. Looked up from germline, CDR1 is SNHLY and CDR2 is FYNNEI. The CDR3 runs 15 residues. Here the CDR3 reads CASSPGGTGDYGYTF. For the CDR3, the DNA is TGTGCCAGCAGTCCCGGGGGAACAGGGGACTATGGCTACACCTTC.

A single count supports this clone. The CDR3 DNA reads TGTGCCAGCAGCTTATCTGGGGGGGCCGGGGAGACCCAGTACTTC. Translation: CASSLSGGAGETQYF. V gene TRBV7-3 combines with J gene TRBJ2-5; a weak D match, TRBD2 (7 bases). Germline-derived CDR1 and CDR2 are SGHTA and FQGTGA. V gave up 2 bases and J gave up 5 bases, with 15 bases separating them. This CDR3 is 15 amino acids long.

The chain joins TRBV10-2 to TRBJ1-4, with 10 bases fitting TRBD1. This CDR3 region has 14 residues. Losses at the gene ends were 7 bases for V and 4 bases for J; bases not matched to a gene: 3. Germline V gives CDR1 WSHSY, CDR2 SAAADI. CDR3 region: CASTRDRGNEKLFF. CDR3 nucleotide sequence: TGCGCCAGCACTCGGGACAGGGGTAATGAAAAACTGTTTTTT.

The CDR3, as DNA: TGTGCCAGCAGGGACAGGGCCCCGAACACTGAAGCTTTCTTT. As protein: CASRDRAPNTEAFF. The rearrangement links TRBV5-6 to TRBJ1-1; 8 bases fit TRBD1. Germline V gives CDR1 SGHDT, CDR2 YYEEEE. J was trimmed by 1 base and V by 5 bases; bases with no gene match: 4. The CDR3 contains 14 residues.

The V call is TRBV5-1, the J call TRBJ2-5; maybe TRBD1 (6 bases). The DNA end lines up better with TRBJ2-7; the J call may be wrong. Germline V CDR1 and CDR2: SGHRS, YFSETQ. The CDR3 runs to 15 residues. In DNA, the CDR3 is TGCGCCAGCAGCCGGATAAGGGGTCAGGGGATCGAGCAGTACTTC. Translated: CASSRIRGQGIEQYF.

The chain joins TRBV9 to TRBJ2-5; D gene ambiguous. Per germline, CDR1 SGDLS and CDR2 YYNGEE. Trimming stripped 4 bases from V and 1 base from J, with 14 bases between. This CDR3 spans 15 amino acids. As DNA, the CDR3 is TGTGCCAGCAGCCCTACGGTAGCCCCCCAAGAGACCCAGTACTTC. As protein: CASSPTVAPQETQYF.

The V gene is TRBV9, the J gene TRBJ2-5; 11 bases line up with TRBD2. V dropped 3 bases and J dropped 4; count of bases not matched to a gene: 8. The CDR3 sequence is 16 residues long. Germline V CDR1 and CDR2: SGDLS, YYNGEE. CDR3 DNA sequence: TGTGCCAGCAGCGCCCTTAGCGGGGGGGCTCCAGAGACCCAGTACTTC. Translation gives CASSALSGGAPETQYF. Using reference TRBV9 and TRBJ2-5 for the parts outside the CDR3, the full variable domain is DSGVTQTPKHLITATGQRVTLRCSPRSGDLSVYWYQQSLDQGLQFLIQYYNGEERAKGNILERFSAQQFPDLHSELNLSSLELGDSALYFCASSALSGGAPETQYFGPGTRLLVL.

The chain recombines TRBV6-1 with TRBJ2-1; 9 nucleotides line up with TRBD1. Looked up from germline, CDR1 is MNHNS and CDR2 is SASEGT. The CDR3 extends over 15 amino acids. With 11 bases clipped from V and 2 bases from J, the junction kept 10 bases outside the gene matches. The chain's CDR3 is CAGEYGTGPYNEQFF. CDR3 nucleotide sequence: TGTGCCGGGGAGTACGGGACAGGGCCCTACAATGAGCAGTTCTTC.

V is TRBV18 and J is TRBJ2-7; possible D gene TRBD1, 5 bases. V shed 4 bases and J shed 2 bases, with 12 bases lying between them. CDR1 and CDR2 from the germline V gene are KGHSH and LQKENI. The CDR3 has 14 residues. The CDR3 DNA reads as TGTGCCAGCTCACGTGTGGGGCCCGCCTACGAGCAGTACTTC. It yields the protein CASSRVGPAYEQYF.